These 14 T cell receptor beta chains share one sample of origin, sequenced in a study of CD8 T cells in ankylosing spondylitis. TCRdb redid the calling of the 5' RACE reads with MiXCR, one entry per CDR3 protein. The table shows some 290,000 distinct CDR3 sequences, with 20% occurring only once. Material: blood, either unsorted or a sorted T cell fraction (not recorded which). The source is a male donor with ankylosing spondylitis or in good health (not recorded which).

This rearrangement joins TRBV5-1 to TRBJ1-1; D not resolved. CDR1 SGHRS and CDR2 YFSETQ come from the germline V gene. V was shortened by 1 base and J by 1 base, with 14 bases between the two germline ends. This CDR3 comprises 16 residues. This CDR3 is CASSLWAVDGNTEAFF. In DNA, the CDR3 is TGCGCCAGCAGCTTGTGGGCAGTCGATGGGAACACTGAAGCTTTCTTT.

In this sample, this clonotype turned up many times. The J gene is TRBJ2-1, the V gene TRBV29-1; unclear D gene. The CDR3 totals 14 residues. Germline CDR1 and CDR2: SQVTM and ANQGSEA. Trimming stripped 3 bases from V and 2 bases from J, with 11 bases between. This CDR3 reads CSVDASGTYNEQFF. In DNA form, the CDR3 reads TGCAGCGTTGACGCCTCAGGCACCTACAATGAGCAGTTCTTC.

The V gene is TRBV12-3 or TRBV12-4, the J gene TRBJ2-2; D remains unclear. Trimming removed 8 bases from V and 3 bases from J, with 7 bases in between. The CDR3 extends over 12 amino acids. The CDR3 sequence is CASLKDTGELFF. The DNA for the CDR3 is TGTGCCAGCTTGAAGGACACCGGGGAGCTGTTTTTT.

This clonotype was detected a few times. This chain uses TRBV20-1 with TRBJ2-3; D is possibly TRBD2 (5 bases). The germline V and J ends were trimmed by 6 bases and 2 bases, with 15 bases remaining between them. Germline V gives CDR1 DFQATT, CDR2 SNEGSKA (reference sequence). The CDR3 contains 14 residues. The CDR3, as DNA: TGCAGTGCCCCCCCCAACGGGAACACAGATACGCAGTATTTT. This codes for CSAPPNGNTDTQYF.

A few counts support this clonotype. V gene TRBV30 combines with J gene TRBJ1-6; the D is unclear. Germline CDR1 GTSNPN, CDR2 SVGIG (reference sequence). This CDR3 has 13 amino acids. V was shortened by 5 bases and J by 10 bases, with 15 bases between the two germline ends. CDR3 coding DNA: TGTGCCTGGTCACAAGATTCGGGCTCACCCCTCCACTTT. Amino acids: CAWSQDSGSPLHF.

There are a few counts of this clonotype. The chain couples TRBV11-2 to TRBJ2-1; TRBD1 matches 8 bases. Germline CDR1 and CDR2: SGHAT and FQNNGV. V shed 4 bases and J 4 bases; nucleotides not matched to a gene: 15. The CDR3 contains 18 residues. The chain's CDR3 is CASSSPPPRQGTYNEQFF. In nucleotides, the CDR3 is TGTGCCAGCAGCTCGCCTCCACCACGACAGGGGACTTACAATGAGCAGTTCTTC.

This clonotype was seen at least ten times. This rearrangement joins TRBV29-1 to TRBJ2-3, with 9 nucleotides matching TRBD2. Germline lookup yields CDR1 SQVTM and CDR2 ANQGSEA. The CDR3 runs to 16 residues. After removal of 5 bases from V and 0 bases from J, the junction contained 9 bases not matched to a gene. In DNA, the CDR3 is TGCAGCGTTCATAAACGACTAGCGGAGAGCACAGATACGCAGTATTTT. This encodes CSVHKRLAESTDTQYF.

The chain joins TRBV5-1 to TRBJ2-2; no firm D call. The V gene lost 4 bases and the J gene lost 7 bases, with 8 bases spanning the gap. Germline V lookup: CDR1 SGHRS, CDR2 YFSETQ. The CDR3 covers 12 residues. This chain's CDR3 is CASSPSLGELFF. The DNA for the CDR3 is TGCGCCAGCAGCCCCTCCCTCGGGGAGCTGTTTTTT.

The chain links TRBV24-1 to TRBJ2-3; D may be TRBD1 (6 bases). Trimming shortened V by 0 bases and J by 5 bases, and 17 bases separated the two germline ends. Germline V gene data show CDR1 as KGHDR and CDR2 as SFDVKD. The CDR3 extends over 17 amino acids. CDR3 protein: CATSDLQTGNTKDTQYF. The CDR3 nucleotides are TGTGCCACCAGTGATTTGCAAACAGGGAATACGAAAGATACGCAGTATTTT.

CDR3 nucleotide sequence: TGTGCCAGCAGTTTCTACAAGACAACTAATGAAAAACTGTTTTTT. It specifies CASSFYKTTNEKLFF. J is TRBJ1-4 and V is TRBV28; D remains ambiguous. CDR3 length: 15 amino acids. Germline V gene lookup returns CDR1 MDHEN and CDR2 SYDVKM. Deletions cut 3 bases from V and 0 bases from J, with 8 bases between.

CDR3 sequence (DNA): TGTGCCAGCAACGTACTAGCGGGAGAGGGCAATGAGCAGTTCTTC. This encodes CASNVLAGEGNEQFF. The chain combines TRBV6-1 with TRBJ2-1; 11 bases are shared with TRBD2. V dropped 7 bases and J dropped 6; count of bases not matched to a gene: 8. The CDR3 contains 15 residues. Germline values: CDR1 MNHNS, CDR2 SASEGT.

The CDR3 region has the DNA TGCGCCAGCAGCTTGGAACAGCTAGGAAACACCGGGGAGCTGTTTTTT. It codes for CASSLEQLGNTGELFF. The genes are TRBV5-1 and TRBJ2-2; no reliable D call. The V end lost 0 bases, the J end lost 2 bases, and 11 bases lay between the germline ends. The CDR3 loop spans 16 amino acids. From germline, CDR1 is SGHRS and CDR2 YFSETQ.

In this sample, this clonotype turned up a few times. The chain recombines TRBV28 with TRBJ2-4; tentatively, D is TRBD1 (6 bases). The germline V and J ends were trimmed by 3 bases and 0 bases, with 21 bases remaining between them. This CDR3 comprises 19 residues. The germline V gene has CDR1 MDHEN and CDR2 SYDVKM. CDR3 nucleotides: TGTGCCAGCAGTTTTGGTTTCTTCCAGGGGACGCTAGCCAAAAACATTCAGTACTTC. Its translation: CASSFGFFQGTLAKNIQYF.

This clonotype turned up a few times. This sequence joins TRBV11-2 and TRBJ2-3; 7 bases align to TRBD1. This CDR3 region has 15 residues. The V gene end was trimmed by 5 bases and the J gene end by 4 bases; junction bases not matched to a gene: 9. Germline lookup yields CDR1 SGHAT and CDR2 FQNNGV. In DNA form, the CDR3 reads TGTGCCAGCAGCCCACGGGACAGAGAACCAGATACGCAGTATTTT. The encoded protein is CASSPRDREPDTQYF. The variable domain in full, with the rest retrieved from reference TRBV11-2 and TRBJ2-3, is EAGVAQSPRYKIIEKRQSVAFWCNPISGHATLYWYQQILGQGPKLLIQFQNNGVVDDSQLPKDRFSAERLKGVDSTLKIQPAKLEDSAVYLCASSPRDREPDTQYFGPGTRLTVL.